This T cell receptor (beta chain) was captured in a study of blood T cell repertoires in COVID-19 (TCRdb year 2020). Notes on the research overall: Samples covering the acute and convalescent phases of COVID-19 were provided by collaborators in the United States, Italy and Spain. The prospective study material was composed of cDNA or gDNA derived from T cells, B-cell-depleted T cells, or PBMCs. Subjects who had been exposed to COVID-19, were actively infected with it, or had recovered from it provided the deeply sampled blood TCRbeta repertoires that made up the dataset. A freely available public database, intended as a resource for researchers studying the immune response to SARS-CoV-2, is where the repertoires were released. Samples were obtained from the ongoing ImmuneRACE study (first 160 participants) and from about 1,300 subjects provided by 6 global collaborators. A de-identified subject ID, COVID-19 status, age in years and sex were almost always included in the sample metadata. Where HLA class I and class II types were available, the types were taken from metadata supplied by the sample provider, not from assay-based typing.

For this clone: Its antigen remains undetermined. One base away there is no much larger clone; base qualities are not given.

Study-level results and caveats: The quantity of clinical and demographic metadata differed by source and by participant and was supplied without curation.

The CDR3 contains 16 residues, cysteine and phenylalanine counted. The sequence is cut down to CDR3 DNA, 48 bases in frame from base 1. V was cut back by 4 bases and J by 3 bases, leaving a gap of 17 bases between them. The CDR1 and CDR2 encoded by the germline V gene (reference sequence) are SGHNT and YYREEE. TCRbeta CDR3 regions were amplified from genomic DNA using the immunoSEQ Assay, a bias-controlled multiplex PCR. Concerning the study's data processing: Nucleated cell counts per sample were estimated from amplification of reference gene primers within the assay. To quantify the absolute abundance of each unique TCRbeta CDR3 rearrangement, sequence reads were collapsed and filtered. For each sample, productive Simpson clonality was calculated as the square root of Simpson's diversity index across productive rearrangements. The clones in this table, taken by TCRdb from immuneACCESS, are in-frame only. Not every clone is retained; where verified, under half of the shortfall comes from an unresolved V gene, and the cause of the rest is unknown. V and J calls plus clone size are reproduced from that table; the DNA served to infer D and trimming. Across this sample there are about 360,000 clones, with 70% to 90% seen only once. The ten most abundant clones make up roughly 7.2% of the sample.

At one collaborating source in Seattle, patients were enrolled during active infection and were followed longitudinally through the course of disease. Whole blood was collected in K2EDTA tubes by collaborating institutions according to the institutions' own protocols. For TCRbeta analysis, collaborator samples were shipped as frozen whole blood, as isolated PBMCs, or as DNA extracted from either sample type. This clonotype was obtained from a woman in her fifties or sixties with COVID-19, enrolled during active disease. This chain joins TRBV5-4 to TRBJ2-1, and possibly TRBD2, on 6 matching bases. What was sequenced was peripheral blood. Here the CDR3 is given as CASSQGLGLGYNEQFF. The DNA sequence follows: TGTGCCAGCAGCCAGGGATTGGGACTCGGCTACAATGAGCAGTTCTTC.